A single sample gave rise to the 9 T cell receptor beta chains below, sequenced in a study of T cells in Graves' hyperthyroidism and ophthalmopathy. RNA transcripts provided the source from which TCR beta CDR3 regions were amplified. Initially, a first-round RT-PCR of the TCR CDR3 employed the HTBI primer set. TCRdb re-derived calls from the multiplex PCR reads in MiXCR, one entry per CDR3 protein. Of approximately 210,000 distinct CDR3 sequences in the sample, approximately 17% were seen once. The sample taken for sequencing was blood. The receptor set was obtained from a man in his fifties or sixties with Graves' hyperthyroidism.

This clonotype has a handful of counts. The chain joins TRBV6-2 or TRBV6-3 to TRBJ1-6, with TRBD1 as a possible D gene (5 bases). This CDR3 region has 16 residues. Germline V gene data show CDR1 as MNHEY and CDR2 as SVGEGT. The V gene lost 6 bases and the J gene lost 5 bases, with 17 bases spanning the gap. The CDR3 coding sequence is TGTGCCAGCAGCTTTGGTGGGGCAGCTCATAATTCACCCCTCCACTTT. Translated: CASSFGGAAHNSPLHF.

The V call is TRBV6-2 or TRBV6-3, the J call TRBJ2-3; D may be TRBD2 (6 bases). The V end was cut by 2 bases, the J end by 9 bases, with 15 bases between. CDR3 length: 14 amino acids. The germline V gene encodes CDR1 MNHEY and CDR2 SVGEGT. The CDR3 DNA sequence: TGTGCCAGCAGTTACGGTAGCGGCCTCCGGACGCAGTATTTT. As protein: CASSYGSGLRTQYF.

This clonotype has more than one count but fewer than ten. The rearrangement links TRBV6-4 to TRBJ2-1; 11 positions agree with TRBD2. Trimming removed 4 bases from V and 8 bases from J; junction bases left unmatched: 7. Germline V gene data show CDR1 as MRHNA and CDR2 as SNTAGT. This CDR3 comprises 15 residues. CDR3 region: CASSAATSGIHEQFF. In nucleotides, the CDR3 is TGTGCCAGCAGTGCCGCGACTAGCGGGATTCATGAGCAGTTCTTC.

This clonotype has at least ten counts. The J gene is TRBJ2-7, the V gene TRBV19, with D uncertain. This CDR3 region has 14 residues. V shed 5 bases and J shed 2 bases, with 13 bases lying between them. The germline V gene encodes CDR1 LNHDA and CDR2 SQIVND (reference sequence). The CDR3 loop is CASSLRAGAYEQYF. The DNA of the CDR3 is TGTGCCAGTAGTCTTCGGGCCGGAGCCTACGAGCAGTACTTC.

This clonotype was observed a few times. This chain's CDR3 is CASSEGIGETQYF. DNA of the CDR3: TGTGCCAGCAGTGAAGGTATTGGGGAGACCCAGTACTTC. The chain employs TRBV2 and TRBJ2-5; the D is unclear. The CDR3 has 13 residues. V gave up 1 base and J gave up 5 bases, with 8 bases separating them. The V gene's germline CDR1 is SNHLY and CDR2 FYNNEI.

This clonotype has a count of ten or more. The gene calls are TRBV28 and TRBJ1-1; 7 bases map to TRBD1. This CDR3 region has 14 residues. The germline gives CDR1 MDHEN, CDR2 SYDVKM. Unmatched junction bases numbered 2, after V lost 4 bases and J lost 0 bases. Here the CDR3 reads CASSWDRMNTEAFF. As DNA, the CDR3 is TGTGCCAGCAGTTGGGACAGAATGAACACTGAAGCTTTCTTT. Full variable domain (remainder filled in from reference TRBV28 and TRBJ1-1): DVKVTQSSRYLVKRTGEKVFLECVQDMDHENMFWYRQDPGLGLRLIYFSYDVKMKEKGDIPEGYSVSREKKERFSLILESASTNQTSMYLCASSWDRMNTEAFFGQGTRLTVV.

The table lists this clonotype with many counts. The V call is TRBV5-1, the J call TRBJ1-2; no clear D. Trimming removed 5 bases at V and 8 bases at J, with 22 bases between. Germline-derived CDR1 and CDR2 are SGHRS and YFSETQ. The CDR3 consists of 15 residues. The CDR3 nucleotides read TGCGCCAGCAGTCGGTTAAAGGAGACCCCAACCGGCTACACCTTC. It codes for CASSRLKETPTGYTF. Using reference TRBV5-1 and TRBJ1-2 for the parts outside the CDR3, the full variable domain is KAGVTQTPRYLIKTRGQQVTLSCSPISGHRSVSWYQQTPGQGLQFLFEYFSETQRNKGNFPGRFSGRQFSNSRSEMNVSTLELGDSALYLCASSRLKETPTGYTFGSGTRLTVV.

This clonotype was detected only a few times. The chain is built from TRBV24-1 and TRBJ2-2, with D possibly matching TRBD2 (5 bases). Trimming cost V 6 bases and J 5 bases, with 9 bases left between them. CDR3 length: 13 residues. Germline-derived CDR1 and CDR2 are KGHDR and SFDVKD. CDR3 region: CATSPWTTGELFF. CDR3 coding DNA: TGTGCCACCAGTCCCTGGACTACCGGGGAGCTGTTTTTT.

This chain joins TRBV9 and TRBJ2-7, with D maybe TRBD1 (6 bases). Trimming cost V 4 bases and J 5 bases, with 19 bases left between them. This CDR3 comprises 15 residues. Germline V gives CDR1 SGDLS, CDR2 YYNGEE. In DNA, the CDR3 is TGTGCCAGCAGCCCAAGGGGGAGTACCGCCGACGAGCAGTACTTC. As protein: CASSPRGSTADEQYF.